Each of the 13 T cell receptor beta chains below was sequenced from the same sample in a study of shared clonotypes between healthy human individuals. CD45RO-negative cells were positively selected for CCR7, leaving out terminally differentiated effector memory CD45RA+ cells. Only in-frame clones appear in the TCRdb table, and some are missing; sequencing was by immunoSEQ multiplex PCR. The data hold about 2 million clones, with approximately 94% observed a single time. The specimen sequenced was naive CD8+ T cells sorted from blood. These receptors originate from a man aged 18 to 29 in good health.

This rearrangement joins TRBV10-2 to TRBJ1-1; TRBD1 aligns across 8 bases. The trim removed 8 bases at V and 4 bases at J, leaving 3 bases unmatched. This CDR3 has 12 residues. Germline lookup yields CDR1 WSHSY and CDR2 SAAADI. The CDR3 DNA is TGCGCCAGCGCTACAGGGGGCACTGAAGCTTTCTTT. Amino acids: CASATGGTEAFF.

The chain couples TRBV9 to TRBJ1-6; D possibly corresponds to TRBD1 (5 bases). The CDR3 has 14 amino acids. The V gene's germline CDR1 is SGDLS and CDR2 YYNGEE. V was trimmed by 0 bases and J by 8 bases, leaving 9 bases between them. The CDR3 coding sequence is TGTGCCAGCAGCGTAGAAGGGGTGGATTCACCCCTCCACTTT. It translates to CASSVEGVDSPLHF.

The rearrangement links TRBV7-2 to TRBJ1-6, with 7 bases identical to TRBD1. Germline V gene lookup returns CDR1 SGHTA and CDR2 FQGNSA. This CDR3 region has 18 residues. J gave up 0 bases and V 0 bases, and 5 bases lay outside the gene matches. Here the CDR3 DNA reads TGTGCCAGCAGCTTAGCTAAGGACAGGAGCTCCTATAATTCACCCCTCCACTTT. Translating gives CASSLAKDRSSYNSPLHF.

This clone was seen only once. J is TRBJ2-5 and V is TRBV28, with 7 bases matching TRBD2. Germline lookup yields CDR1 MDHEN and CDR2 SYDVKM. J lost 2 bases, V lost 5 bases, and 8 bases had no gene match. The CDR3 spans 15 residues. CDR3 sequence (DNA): TGTGCCAGCAGTGTCCGGGGCGGGGGACAAGAGACCCAGTACTTC. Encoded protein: CASSVRGGGQETQYF.

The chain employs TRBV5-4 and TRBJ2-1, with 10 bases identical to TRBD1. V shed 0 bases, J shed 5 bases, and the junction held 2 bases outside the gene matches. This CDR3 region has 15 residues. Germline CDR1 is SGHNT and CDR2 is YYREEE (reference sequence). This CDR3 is CASSLVGQGDNEQFF. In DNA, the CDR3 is TGTGCCAGCAGCTTGGTCGGACAGGGGGACAATGAGCAGTTCTTC. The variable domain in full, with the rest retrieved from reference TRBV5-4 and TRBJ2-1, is ETGVTQSPTHLIKTRGQQVTLRCSSQSGHNTVSWYQQALGQGPQFIFQYYREEENGRGNFPPRFSGLQFPNYSSELNVNALELDDSALYLCASSLVGQGDNEQFFGPGTRLTVL.

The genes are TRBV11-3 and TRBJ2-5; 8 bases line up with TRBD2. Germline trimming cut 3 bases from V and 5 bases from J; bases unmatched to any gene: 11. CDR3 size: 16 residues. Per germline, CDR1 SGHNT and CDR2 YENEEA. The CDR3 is CASSFETSGARETQYF. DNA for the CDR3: TGTGCCAGCAGCTTTGAAACTAGCGGTGCTCGGGAGACCCAGTACTTC.

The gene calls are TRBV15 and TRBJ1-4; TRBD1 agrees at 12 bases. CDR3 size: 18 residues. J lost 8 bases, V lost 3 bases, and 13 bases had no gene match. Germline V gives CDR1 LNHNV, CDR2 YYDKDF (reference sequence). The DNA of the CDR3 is TGTGCCACCAGCAGGGCCGGGACAGGGGGCTGGGGGAAGGAAAAACTGTTTTTT. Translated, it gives CATSRAGTGGWGKEKLFF.

CDR3 sequence (DNA): TGTGCCAGCAGCCCTACCGGGGGGGCATCAGATACGCAGTATTTT. Translating gives CASSPTGGASDTQYF. The V call is TRBV7-3, the J call TRBJ2-3; 8 bases agree with TRBD2. The CDR3 runs 15 residues. Per germline, CDR1 SGHTA and CDR2 FQGTGA. The V and J ends lost 5 bases and 4 bases, in that order; junction bases with no gene match: 8.

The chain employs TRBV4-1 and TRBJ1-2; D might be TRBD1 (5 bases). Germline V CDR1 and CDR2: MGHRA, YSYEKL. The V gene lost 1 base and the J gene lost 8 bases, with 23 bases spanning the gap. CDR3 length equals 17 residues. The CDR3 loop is CASSQGDSSITGGGYTF. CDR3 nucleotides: TGCGCCAGCAGCCAAGGGGACTCCAGCATCACCGGCGGGGGCTACACCTTC.

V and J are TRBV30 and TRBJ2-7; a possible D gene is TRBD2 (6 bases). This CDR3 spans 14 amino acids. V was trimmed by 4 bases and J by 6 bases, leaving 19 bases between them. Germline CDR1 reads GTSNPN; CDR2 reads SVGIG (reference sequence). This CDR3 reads CAWNGLAPRSEQYF. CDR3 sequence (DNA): TGTGCCTGGAATGGGCTAGCGCCTCGGTCCGAGCAGTACTTC.

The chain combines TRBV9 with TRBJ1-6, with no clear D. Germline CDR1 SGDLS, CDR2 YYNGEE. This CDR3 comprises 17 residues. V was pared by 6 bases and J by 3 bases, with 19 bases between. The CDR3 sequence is CASTLSSQPLYNSPLHF. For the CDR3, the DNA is TGTGCCAGCACCCTATCATCCCAGCCCCTCTATAATTCACCCCTCCACTTT.

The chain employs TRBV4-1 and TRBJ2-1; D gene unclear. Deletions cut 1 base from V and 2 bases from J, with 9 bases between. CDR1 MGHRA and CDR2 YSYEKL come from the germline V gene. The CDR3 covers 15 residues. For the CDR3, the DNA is TGCGCCAGCAGCCAAGTCGAGTCACCCTACAATGAGCAGTTCTTC. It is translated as CASSQVESPYNEQFF.

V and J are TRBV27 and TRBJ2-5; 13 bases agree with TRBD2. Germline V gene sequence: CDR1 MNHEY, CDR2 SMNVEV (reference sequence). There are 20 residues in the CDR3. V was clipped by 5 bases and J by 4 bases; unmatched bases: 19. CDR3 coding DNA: TGTGCCAGCAGTCCTTCCCCCGGGACTAGCGGGGCCGAGGGAGGAGAGACCCAGTACTTC. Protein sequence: CASSPSPGTSGAEGGETQYF.